This T cell receptor beta chain came from a study of CD39 and CD103 CD8 tumor-infiltrating T cells. Study background: An ovarian cancer patient and two HNSCC patients had repertoire comparisons shown.

Some clones are missing from TCRdb's copy, which holds only in-frame ones; the method was immunoSEQ multiplex PCR. Of around 4,300 clones listed, 65% to 85% are singletons. The V end was cut by 2 bases, the J end by 5 bases, with 12 bases between. Germline V lookup: CDR1 SEHNR, CDR2 FQNEAQ (reference sequence). The CDR3 loop spans 14 amino acids. This TCR was recovered from a human donor with head and neck squamous cell carcinoma. V usage is TRBV7-9 and J usage is TRBJ2-5, with D maybe TRBD1 (5 bases). Sequencing was carried out using CD8+ T cells sorted from blood. The subset denotes: total memory CD8 T cells (CD45RA-CCR7+/-) from blood or uninvolved lymph node. The CDR3 DNA reads as TGTGCCAGCAGCTTATCAGGGTATTGGGAGACCCAGTACTTC. Residues: CASSLSGYWETQYF.